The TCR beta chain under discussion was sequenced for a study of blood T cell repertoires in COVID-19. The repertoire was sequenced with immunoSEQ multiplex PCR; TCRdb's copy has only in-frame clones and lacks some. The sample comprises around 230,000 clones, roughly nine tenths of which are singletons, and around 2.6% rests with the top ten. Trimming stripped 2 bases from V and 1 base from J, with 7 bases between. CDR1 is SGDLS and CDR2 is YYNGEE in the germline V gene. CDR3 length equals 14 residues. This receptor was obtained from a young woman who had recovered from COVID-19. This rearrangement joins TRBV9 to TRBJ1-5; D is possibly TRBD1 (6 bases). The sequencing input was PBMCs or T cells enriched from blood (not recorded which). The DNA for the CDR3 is TGTGCCAGCAGCGTCACAGGGAGCAATCAGCCCCAGCATTTT. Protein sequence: CASSVTGSNQPQHF.